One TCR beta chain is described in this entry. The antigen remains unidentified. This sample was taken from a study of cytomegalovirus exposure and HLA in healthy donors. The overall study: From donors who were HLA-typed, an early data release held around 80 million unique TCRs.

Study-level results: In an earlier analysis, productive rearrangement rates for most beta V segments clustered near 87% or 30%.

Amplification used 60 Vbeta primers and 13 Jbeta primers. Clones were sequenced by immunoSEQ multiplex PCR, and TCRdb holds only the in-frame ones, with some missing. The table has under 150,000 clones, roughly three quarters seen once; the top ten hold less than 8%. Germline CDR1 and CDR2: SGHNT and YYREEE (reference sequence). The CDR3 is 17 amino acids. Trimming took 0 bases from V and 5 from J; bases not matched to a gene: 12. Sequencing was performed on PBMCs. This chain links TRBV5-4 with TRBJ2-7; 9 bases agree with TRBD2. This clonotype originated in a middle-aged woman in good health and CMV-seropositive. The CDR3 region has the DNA TGTGCCAGCAGCTTGGGCCCCGGGACTAGCATTGTCGACGAGCAGTACTTC. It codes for CASSLGPGTSIVDEQYF.